One sample yielded the 3 T cell receptor beta chains listed below, sequenced in a study of shared clonotypes between healthy human individuals. Data came from immunoSEQ multiplex PCR; TCRdb stores just in-frame clones and leaves some out. The data show some 2,500,000 clones, under 95% seen once. Material for sequencing was naive CD4+ T cells from PBMCs. Subset meaning: CD45RA+ positively selected. These TCRs come from a man aged 18 to 30 in good health. Some clones in this sample may be carry-over from other donors' samples.

The gene calls are TRBV28 and TRBJ1-1; D is uncertain. The CDR3 covers 12 residues. The germline CDR1 and CDR2 sequences are MDHEN and SYDVKM. The germline V and J ends were trimmed by 3 bases and 10 bases, with 12 bases remaining between them. The CDR3 loop reads CASSLLDSRAFF. The CDR3 coding sequence is TGTGCCAGCAGTTTGCTGGACTCACGAGCTTTCTTT.

The rearrangement joins TRBV27 to TRBJ2-7; TRBD1 aligns across 10 bases. The ends lost 3 bases at V and 5 bases at J; junction bases unmatched: 16. CDR1 MNHEY and CDR2 SMNVEV come from the germline V gene (reference sequence). The length of the CDR3 is 18 residues. The CDR3 here is CASSLILLPGQGWNEQYF. CDR3 nucleotide sequence: TGTGCCAGCAGTTTGATTCTATTACCGGGACAGGGGTGGAACGAGCAGTACTTC.

The rearrangement links TRBV5-4 to TRBJ2-2; D unclear. The V end lost 3 bases, the J end lost 6 bases, and 18 bases lay between the germline ends. CDR1 and CDR2 from the germline V gene are SGHNT and YYREEE (reference sequence). The CDR3 loop spans 16 amino acids. The CDR3 is CASSSPSVKFPGELFF. The CDR3 nucleotides read TGTGCCAGCAGCTCCCCCTCCGTAAAGTTTCCCGGGGAGCTGTTTTTT.